The clone carrying this T cell receptor beta chain was observed a handful of times. The antigen remains unidentified. The sample is drawn from a study of identical twins. A universal primer site was incorporated via template switching, and the cDNA contained unique molecular identifiers. TCRdb itself ran the 5' RACE reads through MiXCR, one entry per CDR3 protein. The profile shows approximately 620,000 distinct CDR3 sequences, 8.5% to 9% of them singletons. The study, taken as a whole, reports: Invariant MAIT and iNKT cells are populations that could partly confound zero-insertion analyses. Twins showed weaker excess sharing in their beta out-of-frame sequences.

Separately, the same data were catalogued under a study of yellow fever vaccine responses in identical twins. Per that paper: Vaccine T cell responses of twins reportedly seemed partly convergent and partly personalized.

Sequenced: PBMCs. The receptor comes from a woman aged 18-29 years in good health.

CDR3 region: CAISTGVDAGANVLTF. The DNA of the CDR3 is TGTGCCATCAGTACCGGGGTGGATGCTGGGGCCAACGTCCTGACTTTC. The chain recombines TRBV10-3 with TRBJ2-6, with a possible D match to TRBD2 (5 bases). Germline V gene data show CDR1 as ENHRY and CDR2 as SYGVKD. The CDR3 has 16 residues. V lost 5 bases and J 2 bases, leaving 13 bases between the germline ends.